Each of the 5 T cell receptor beta chains below was sequenced from the same sample in a study of shared clonotypes between healthy human individuals. Sequencing was performed with immunoSEQ multiplex PCR; in TCRdb, only in-frame clones are kept and a portion is missing. The table lists over 2 million clones, less than 95% of them singletons. Sequencing was carried out using naive CD4+ T cells from PBMCs. Subset in this sample: CD45RA+ positively selected. Source of these receptors: a young man in good health. Some clones in this sample may be carry-over from other donors' samples.

The chain has TRBV5-1 and TRBJ2-7, with TRBD1 matching over 7 bases. The ends lost 3 bases at V and 5 bases at J; junction bases unmatched: 8. Germline-derived CDR1 and CDR2 are SGHRS and YFSETQ. This CDR3 is 14 amino acids long. The CDR3 here is CASSYRDSIDEQYF. CDR3 nucleotides: TGCGCCAGCAGCTACCGGGACAGCATCGACGAGCAGTACTTC.

The CDR3 spells CSAGTHGYTF. In DNA, the CDR3 is TGCAGTGCTGGGACTCATGGCTACACCTTC. The rearrangement joins TRBV20-1 to TRBJ1-2; a possible D gene is TRBD1 (5 bases). The CDR3 totals 10 residues. The V end lost 5 bases, the J end lost 6 bases, and 7 bases lay between the germline ends. Germline V gives CDR1 DFQATT, CDR2 SNEGSKA (reference sequence).

The chain has TRBV5-1 and TRBJ2-3, with TRBD2 identical over 8 bases. This CDR3 contains 15 residues. Germline CDR1 reads SGHRS; CDR2 reads YFSETQ. With 5 bases clipped from V and 2 bases from J, the junction kept 7 bases outside the gene matches. CDR3 sequence reads: CASSYPSGLTDTQYF. CDR3 sequence (DNA): TGCGCCAGCAGTTACCCTAGCGGGCTCACAGATACGCAGTATTTT.

The chain recombines TRBV6-1 with TRBJ2-2; perhaps TRBD1 as D (6 bases). Per germline, CDR1 MNHNS and CDR2 SASEGT. The CDR3 loop spans 14 amino acids. Trimming cost V 6 bases and J 6 bases, with 14 bases left between them. CDR3 nucleotides: TGTGCCAGCAGGAAGTACAGGGAGCCCGGGGAGCTGTTTTTT. Amino acids: CASRKYREPGELFF.

The gene calls are TRBV15 and TRBJ2-1, with 8 bases that match TRBD2. Germline CDR1 reads LNHNV; CDR2 reads YYDKDF (reference sequence). This CDR3 comprises 16 residues. After removal of 1 base from V and 5 bases from J, the junction contained 7 bases not matched to a gene. CDR3 nucleotides: TGTGCCACCAGCAGAGTGCCTAGCGGGCCCAACAATGAGCAGTTCTTC. Encoded protein: CATSRVPSGPNNEQFF.